These T cell receptor beta chains were read from a single sample in a study of cytomegalovirus exposure and HLA in healthy donors. The repertoire was sequenced with immunoSEQ multiplex PCR; TCRdb's copy has only in-frame clones and lacks some. The sample contains 100,000 to 150,000 clones, approximately 82% of which appear only once. The sample was PBMCs. The origin of the receptors is a woman under 30 in good health and CMV-seropositive. Both conserved end residues are part of each CDR3.

v_call: TRBV19
j_call: TRBJ2-2
cdr3_aa: CASTGQVNGELFF

v_call: TRBV7-2
j_call: TRBJ2-5
cdr3_aa: CASSSLGGGVATQYF

v_call: TRBV6-5
j_call: TRBJ2-1
cdr3_aa: CASSYLLAGGPGEQFF

v_call: TRBV5-4
j_call: TRBJ2-5
cdr3_aa: CASISSGGSETQYF

v_call: TRBV12-5
j_call: TRBJ2-5
cdr3_aa: CASAIAGGKETQYF

v_call: TRBV7-9
j_call: TRBJ2-2
cdr3_aa: CASSPGLAPPPFTGELFF

v_call: TRBV6-1
j_call: TRBJ2-7
cdr3_aa: CASVTMIYEQYF

v_call: TRBV9
j_call: TRBJ1-1
cdr3_aa: CASSVEVGGKSTEAFF

v_call: TRBV5-4
j_call: TRBJ2-7
cdr3_aa: CASSSAGSVGSYEQYF

v_call: TRBV6-4
j_call: TRBJ2-6
cdr3_aa: CASSDNEDSGANVLTF